Sequencing of this TCR beta chain was carried out in a study of neoadjuvant nivolumab and ipilimumab in lung cancer. Produced via immunoSEQ multiplex PCR; TCRdb's table is partial and in-frame only. This sample carries fewer than 20,000 clones, roughly three quarters of them seen once, and the ten largest clones take 7% to 9%. The CDR3 is 12 amino acids. Germline loops: CDR1 MNHNY, CDR2 SVGAGI (reference sequence). Trimming removed 7 bases from V and 7 bases from J; junction bases left unmatched: 3. The J gene is TRBJ1-5, the V gene TRBV6-6; 8 bases are shared with TRBD1. This specimen consisted of tumor tissue, obtained after neoadjuvant nivolumab, alone or with ipilimumab, at or shortly before surgery. This sequence was found in an adult with non-small cell lung cancer. The CDR3 spells CASTAGGQPQHF. The CDR3 DNA is TGTGCCAGCACCGCAGGGGGCCAGCCCCAGCATTTT.